This TCR beta chain came from a study of vaccination effects on CD4 cells after COVID-19. With respect to this clone: Its target is unknown.

The protocol was immunoSEQ multiplex PCR, while the TCRdb copy is restricted to in-frame clones and leaves out a portion. The table has 50,000 or so clones, approximately 70% seen once; the top ten hold 4.5% to 7%. Trimming removed 0 bases from V and 2 bases from J; junction bases left unmatched: 2. This CDR3 region has 16 residues. CDR1 MRHNA and CDR2 SNTAGT come from the germline V gene. Following culture for under 12 days, CD4+ T cells were isolated. The sample in question was CD4+ T cells from PBMCs cultured without peptide, obtained before COVID-19 vaccination. V usage is TRBV6-4 and J usage is TRBJ2-1, with 9 bases fitting TRBD2. This TCR came from a human donor who received a COVID-19 vaccine. CDR3 sequence reads: CASSDSIAGAYNEQFF. CDR3 DNA: TGTGCCAGCAGTGACTCTATAGCGGGGGCCTACAATGAGCAGTTCTTC.